Below are 13 T cell receptor beta chains sequenced from a single sample in a study of T cell repertoires in cytomegalovirus infection. TCRdb reanalysed the reads using MiXCR and keeps one entry per CDR3 protein. Here the sample spans 250,000 to 300,000 distinct CDR3 sequences, about 26% being singletons. Sequenced: PBMCs. The receptors stem from a human donor in good health (CMV status not recorded). Some clones in this sample may be carry-over from other donors' samples.

This clonotype came up once. This chain connects TRBV29-1 to TRBJ2-5, with 9 bases aligning to TRBD1. V was pared by 8 bases and J by 4 bases, with 8 bases of the junction left unmatched. The germline gives CDR1 SQVTM, CDR2 ANQGSEA. This CDR3 has 13 residues. Here the CDR3 DNA reads TGCAGCACCCGCGACAGGGGGAGAGAGACCCAGTACTTC. Translating gives CSTRDRGRETQYF.

This rearrangement joins TRBV15 to TRBJ2-1; D gene ambiguous. CDR1 and CDR2 (germline): LNHNV, YYDKDF (reference sequence). V dropped 3 bases and J dropped 7 bases, with 22 bases sitting between them. This CDR3 region has 17 residues. CDR3 amino acids: CATSSAPGRILGNEQFF. DNA for the CDR3: TGTGCCACCAGCAGCGCCCCGGGCAGGATTCTTGGGAATGAGCAGTTCTTC.

Many counts were recorded for this clonotype. V usage is TRBV7-3 and J usage is TRBJ1-1; TRBD1 aligns across 10 bases. Germline loops: CDR1 SGHTA, CDR2 FQGTGA. The trim removed 1 base at V and 1 base at J, leaving 9 bases unmatched. The CDR3 has 18 residues. The CDR3 DNA reads as TGTGCCAGCAGCTTAAATCCGACAGGGGGCGGGAGGAACACTGAAGCTTTCTTT. Encoded protein: CASSLNPTGGGRNTEAFF.

A remark on this clonotype: A much larger clone lies a single base off, so this may be a read error. This chain joins TRBV11-2 and TRBJ2-7, with TRBD1 identical over 7 bases. The CDR3 spans 14 residues. Per germline, CDR1 SGHAT and CDR2 FQNNGV. The DNA for the CDR3 is TGTGCCAGCAGCTTGGGACAGCGCTCCCACGAGCAGTACGTC. Protein: CASSLGQRSHEQYV.

This clonotype has more than one count but fewer than ten. V usage is TRBV28 and J usage is TRBJ2-1; D gene uncertain. Per the germline V gene, CDR1 is MDHEN and CDR2 is SYDVKM. Trimming pared 3 bases from V and 6 bases from J, leaving 9 bases between. CDR3 length: 13 amino acids. CDR3 region: CASSFVTTNEQFF. CDR3 sequence (DNA): TGTGCCAGCAGTTTCGTTACAACCAATGAGCAGTTCTTC.

This clonotype was observed a few times. The genes are TRBV20-1 and TRBJ1-1; no clear D gene. The V end was cut by 0 bases, the J end by 3 bases, with 14 bases between. The CDR3 is made up of 15 amino acids. Germline assignment: CDR1 DFQATT and CDR2 SNEGSKA (reference sequence). The CDR3 sequence is CSARDWTRIDTEAFF. CDR3 in DNA: TGCAGTGCTAGAGATTGGACCAGGATTGACACTGAAGCTTTCTTT.

This clonotype was recorded a few times. This chain uses TRBV2 with TRBJ2-3; unclear D gene. Deletions cut 6 bases from V and 2 bases from J, with 9 bases between. The germline CDR1 and CDR2 sequences are SNHLY and FYNNEI. The CDR3 length is 13 residues. CDR3 loop: CASSVAITDTQYF. The CDR3 coding sequence is TGTGCCAGCAGCGTAGCTATCACAGATACGCAGTATTTT.

Many counts were recorded for this clonotype. CDR3 protein: CASSLAGDNFYEQYV. In nucleotides, the CDR3 is TGTGCCAGCAGCTTAGCAGGGGACAACTTCTACGAGCAGTACGTC. The chain recombines TRBV7-9 with TRBJ2-7; maybe TRBD1 (6 bases). Looked up from germline, CDR1 is SEHNR and CDR2 is FQNEAQ (reference sequence). The germline V and J ends were trimmed by 0 bases and 3 bases, with 12 bases remaining between them. The CDR3 loop spans 15 amino acids.

The J gene is TRBJ2-1, the V gene TRBV7-9, with 9 bases lining up with TRBD2. Germline V gene sequence: CDR1 SEHNR, CDR2 FQNEAQ (reference sequence). The J segment lost 8 bases and the V segment lost 5 bases, leaving 10 bases of the junction unmatched. The CDR3 runs to 15 residues. The CDR3 bases are TGTGCCAGCAGCCCGGGACTAGCAGATTTCGATGAGCAGTTCTTC. Protein product: CASSPGLADFDEQFF.

The table lists this clonotype with many counts. The V and J genes are TRBV6-1 and TRBJ2-3; D assignment may be TRBD1 or TRBD2 (5 bases each). The germline V and J ends were trimmed by 5 bases and 3 bases, with 12 bases remaining between them. From germline, CDR1 is MNHNS and CDR2 SASEGT. This CDR3 contains 14 residues. The DNA for the CDR3 is TGTGCCAGCAGTAAAAAAGGGGAGACAGATACGCAGTATTTT. Protein sequence: CASSKKGETDTQYF.

The rearrangement links TRBV20-1 to TRBJ2-1; the D gene is possibly TRBD2 (5 bases). The CDR3 totals 17 residues. Trimming pared 1 base from V and 3 bases from J, leaving 19 bases between. Germline CDR1 DFQATT, CDR2 SNEGSKA (reference sequence). This CDR3 reads CSARVEFLARNYNEQFF. Here the CDR3 DNA reads TGCAGTGCTAGAGTCGAGTTCCTAGCCCGTAACTACAATGAGCAGTTCTTC.

This clonotype was counted between two and nine times. The gene calls are TRBV10-3 and TRBJ2-3, with 9 bases matching TRBD2. This CDR3 has 15 residues. V dropped 5 bases and J dropped 0; count of bases not matched to a gene: 3. Germline V gene sequence: CDR1 ENHRY, CDR2 SYGVKD. The CDR3 reads CAISKSGGSTDTQYF. The CDR3 DNA follows: TGTGCCATCAGTAAGAGCGGGGGGAGCACAGATACGCAGTATTTT.

This clonotype was detected a few times. This rearrangement joins TRBV4-3 to TRBJ2-1, with TRBD2 identical over 9 bases. Trimming removed 5 bases from V and 5 bases from J; junction bases left unmatched: 4. CDR3 length: 14 residues. Germline V gene sequence: CDR1 LGHNA, CDR2 YSLEER. The CDR3: CASSASGDNNEQFF. The DNA of the CDR3 is TGCGCCAGCAGCGCTAGCGGGGACAACAATGAGCAGTTCTTC.